Below are 17 T cell receptor beta chains sequenced from a single sample in a study of monozygotic twins with inflammatory bowel disease. TCRdb re-called the 5' RACE reads and catalogs CDR3 proteins one per entry, DNA excluded. The sample has a few hundred thousand distinct CDR3 sequences. Sample: blood. These receptors originate from a human donor with ulcerative colitis or Crohn's disease, or a healthy co-twin of an affected twin (not recorded which).

The J gene is TRBJ1-1, the V gene TRBV7-3; no DNA is available, so the TRBD1 call from TCRdb remains unchecked. CDR1 is SGHTA, CDR2 FQGTGA, per germline. The CDR3 contains 16 residues. The CDR3 spells CASSLMGGDGNTEVFF.

The CDR3 is CASSPVLAGGTDTQYF. V and J are TRBV5-1 and TRBJ2-3; checking the TCRdb D call of TRBD2 is not possible without DNA. Per germline, CDR1 SGHRS and CDR2 YFSETQ. The CDR3 is 16 residues long. Complete variable domain (other parts from reference TRBV5-1 and TRBJ2-3): KAGVTQTPRYLIKTRGQQVTLSCSPISGHRSVSWYQQTPGQGLQFLFEYFSETQRNKGNFPGRFSGRQFSNSRSEMNVSTLELGDSALYLCASSPVLAGGTDTQYFGPGTRLTVL.

This chain connects TRBV20-1 to TRBJ1-2; as DNA is missing, the TRBD1 call by TCRdb cannot be tested. The germline CDR1 and CDR2 sequences are DFQATT and SNEGSKA (reference sequence). This CDR3 has 11 amino acids. Here the CDR3 reads CSAQGARGYTF.

The chain uses TRBV5-1 and TRBJ1-2; TCRdb calls TRBD1, which cannot be checked without DNA. Germline assignment: CDR1 SGHRS and CDR2 YFSETQ. The CDR3 has 14 residues. Here the CDR3 reads CASSLDGGASIPTF.

V and J are TRBV23-1 and TRBJ1-5; there is no DNA to check the TCRdb D call of TRBD1. TRBV23-1 is noted as an ORF with a role that remains uncertain. The CDR3 runs to 15 residues. The CDR3 loop is CASSQKDRGNQPQHF.

CDR3 sequence: CASSKAGLNNEQFF. The V gene is TRBV27, the J gene TRBJ2-1; TCRdb's D call of TRBD2 is untestable without DNA. Germline assignment: CDR1 MNHEY and CDR2 SMNVEV (reference sequence). CDR3 length equals 14 residues.

The CDR3 here is CATSRESGGYGYTF. The chain is built from TRBV15 and TRBJ1-2; without DNA, the TCRdb call of TRBD1 cannot be checked. The CDR3 contains 14 residues. Germline V gene lookup returns CDR1 LNHNV and CDR2 YYDKDF (reference sequence).

The rearrangement links TRBV11-2 to TRBJ2-3; checking the TCRdb D call of TRBD2 is not possible without DNA. Germline-derived CDR1 and CDR2 are SGHAT and FQNNGV. This CDR3 contains 17 residues. CDR3: CASSTHGGTSREDTQYF.

The V call is TRBV6-2 or TRBV6-3, the J call TRBJ2-1. CDR3 size: 13 residues. CDR1 is MNHEY and CDR2 is SVGEGT in the germline V gene. The CDR3: CASKVYPSNEQFF.

This chain connects TRBV7-2 to TRBJ1-1. This CDR3 has 13 residues. The germline CDR1 and CDR2 sequences are SGHTA and FQGNSA. Here the CDR3 reads CASSVFTHTEAFF.

This sequence joins TRBV6-5 and TRBJ1-2; with no DNA, the TCRdb D assignment of TRBD1 cannot be verified. The CDR3 length is 13 residues. Per germline, CDR1 MNHEY and CDR2 SVGAGI. This CDR3 is CASSYSRGQAIVF.

This clonotype is identified as medium-sized from frequency. The rearrangement links TRBV2 to TRBJ2-2; TCRdb's assignment of TRBD1 cannot be checked, as there is no DNA. CDR3 length: 14 residues. Per the germline V gene, CDR1 is SNHLY and CDR2 is FYNNEI. The CDR3 is CASTGTGDTGELFF.

J is TRBJ2-5 and V is TRBV18; TCRdb's assignment of TRBD1 cannot be checked, as there is no DNA. Germline loops: CDR1 KGHSH, CDR2 LQKENI. The CDR3 covers 15 residues. The chain's CDR3 is CASSPVPGQGLTQYF.

The genes are TRBV5-6 and TRBJ1-5; the D call from TCRdb, TRBD1, cannot be confirmed without DNA. Looked up from germline, CDR1 is SGHDT and CDR2 is YYEEEE. The CDR3 loop spans 17 amino acids. CDR3 in amino acids: CASSLGPTEGLGWPQHF.

This rearrangement joins TRBV7-8 to TRBJ1-6; TCRdb selects TRBD1, and the lack of DNA leaves this call unchecked. The CDR3 consists of 16 residues. Germline V gene lookup returns CDR1 SGHVS and CDR2 FQNEAQ. CDR3 in amino acids: CASSLLGPPYNSPLHF.

This chain uses TRBV3-1 with TRBJ2-3; TCRdb's D gene call, TRBD1, goes unchecked for lack of DNA. Germline V lookup: CDR1 LGHDT, CDR2 YNNKEL (reference sequence). The CDR3 length is 16 residues. The CDR3 is CASSRKVQGARDTQYF.

CDR3 sequence reads: CSARDRAGGGETQYF. V is TRBV20-1 and J is TRBJ2-5; the D gene TCRdb calls, TRBD2, cannot be checked with no DNA. The germline CDR1 and CDR2 sequences are DFQATT and SNEGSKA (reference sequence). The CDR3 extends over 15 amino acids.